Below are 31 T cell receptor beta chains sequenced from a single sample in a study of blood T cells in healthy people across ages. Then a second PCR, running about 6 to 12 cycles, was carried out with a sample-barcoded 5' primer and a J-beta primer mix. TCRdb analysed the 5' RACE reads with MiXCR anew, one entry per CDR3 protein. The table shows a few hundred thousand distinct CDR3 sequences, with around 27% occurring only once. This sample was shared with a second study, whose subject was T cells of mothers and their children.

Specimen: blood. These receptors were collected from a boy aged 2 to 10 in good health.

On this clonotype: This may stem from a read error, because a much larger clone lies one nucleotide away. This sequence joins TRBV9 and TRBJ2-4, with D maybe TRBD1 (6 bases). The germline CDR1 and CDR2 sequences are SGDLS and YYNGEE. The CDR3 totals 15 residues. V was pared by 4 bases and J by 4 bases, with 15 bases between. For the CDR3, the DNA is TGTGCCAGCAGCATAACCCCAGGACAGAAAAACATTCAGTACTTC. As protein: CASSITPGQKNIQYF.

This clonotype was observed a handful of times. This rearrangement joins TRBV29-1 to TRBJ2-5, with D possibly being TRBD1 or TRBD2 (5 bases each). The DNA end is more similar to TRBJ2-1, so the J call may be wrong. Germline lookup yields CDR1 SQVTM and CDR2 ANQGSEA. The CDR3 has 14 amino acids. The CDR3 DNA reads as TGCAGCGTTGGGGGGTCCCGGGGACCCCGGGAGCAGTTCTTC. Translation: CSVGGSRGPREQFF.

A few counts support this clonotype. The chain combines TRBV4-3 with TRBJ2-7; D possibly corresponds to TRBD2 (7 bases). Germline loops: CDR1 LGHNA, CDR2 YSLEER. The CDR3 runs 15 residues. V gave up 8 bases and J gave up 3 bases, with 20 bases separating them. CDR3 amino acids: CASSLHRGAGYEQYF. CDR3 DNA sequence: TGCGCCAGCTCCCTCCACCGGGGGGCTGGCTACGAGCAGTACTTC.

CDR3 nucleotides: TGCAGTGCTAGAGCAGATGGCTACACCTTC. It translates to CSARADGYTF. The chain combines TRBV20-1 with TRBJ1-2; D uncertain. V was pared by 1 base and J by 6 bases, with 3 bases between. The CDR3 sequence is 10 residues long. Germline values: CDR1 DFQATT, CDR2 SNEGSKA (reference sequence).

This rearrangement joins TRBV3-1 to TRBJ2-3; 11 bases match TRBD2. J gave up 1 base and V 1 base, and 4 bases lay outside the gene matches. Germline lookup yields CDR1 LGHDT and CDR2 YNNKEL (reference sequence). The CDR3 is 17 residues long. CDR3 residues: CASSQVLAGGGTDTQYF. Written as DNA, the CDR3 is TGTGCCAGCAGCCAAGTTTTAGCGGGGGGGGGCACAGATACGCAGTATTTT.

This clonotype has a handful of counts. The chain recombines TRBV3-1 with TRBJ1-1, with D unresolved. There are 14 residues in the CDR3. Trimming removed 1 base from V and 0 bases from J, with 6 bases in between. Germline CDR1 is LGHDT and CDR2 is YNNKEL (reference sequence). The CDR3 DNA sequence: TGTGCCAGCAGCCAAGTTTCAGTGAACACTGAAGCTTTCTTT. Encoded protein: CASSQVSVNTEAFF.

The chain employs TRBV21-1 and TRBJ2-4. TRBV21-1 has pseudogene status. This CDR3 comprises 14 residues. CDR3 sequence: CASSGILAKNIQYF. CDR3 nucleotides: TGTGCCAGCAGCGGGATACTAGCCAAAAACATTCAGTACTTC.

The CDR3: CASSHFSQPQHF. CDR3 DNA sequence: TGTGCCAGCAGTCACTTTTCTCAGCCCCAGCATTTT. The chain combines TRBV6-2 or TRBV6-3 with TRBJ1-5, with unresolved D. Trimming stripped 5 bases from V and 6 bases from J, with 8 bases between. This CDR3 region has 12 residues. Germline V gives CDR1 MNHEY, CDR2 SVGEGT.

The DNA of the CDR3 is TGCAGTGCTTCTGACAGGGGACAAGAGACCCAGTACTTC. Its translation: CSASDRGQETQYF. The rearrangement uses TRBV20-1 and TRBJ2-1; 8 bases map to TRBD1. The last part of the DNA fits TRBJ2-5 better; the J call may be wrong. The CDR3 is 13 residues long. Germline CDR1 DFQATT, CDR2 SNEGSKA (reference sequence).

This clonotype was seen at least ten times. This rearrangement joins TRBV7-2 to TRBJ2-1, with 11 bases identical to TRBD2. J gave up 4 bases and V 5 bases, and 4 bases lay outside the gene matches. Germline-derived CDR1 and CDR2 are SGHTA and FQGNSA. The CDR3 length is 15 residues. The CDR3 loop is CASSGGTSGYNEQFF. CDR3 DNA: TGTGCCAGCAGCGGCGGGACTAGCGGATACAATGAGCAGTTCTTC.

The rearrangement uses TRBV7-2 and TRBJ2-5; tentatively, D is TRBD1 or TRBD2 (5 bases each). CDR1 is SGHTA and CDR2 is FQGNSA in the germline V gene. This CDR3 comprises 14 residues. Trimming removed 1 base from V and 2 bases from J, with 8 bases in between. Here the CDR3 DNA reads TGTGCCAGCAGCTTAGGCTGGGGGCAAGAGACCCAGTACTTC. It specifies CASSLGWGQETQYF.

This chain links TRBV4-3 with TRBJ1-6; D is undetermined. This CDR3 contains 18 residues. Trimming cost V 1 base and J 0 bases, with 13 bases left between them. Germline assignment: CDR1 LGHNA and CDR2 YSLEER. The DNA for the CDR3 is TGCGCCAGCAGCCAAGCTGGTCGGGAGAGCTCCTATAATTCACCCCTCCACTTT. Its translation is CASSQAGRESSYNSPLHF.

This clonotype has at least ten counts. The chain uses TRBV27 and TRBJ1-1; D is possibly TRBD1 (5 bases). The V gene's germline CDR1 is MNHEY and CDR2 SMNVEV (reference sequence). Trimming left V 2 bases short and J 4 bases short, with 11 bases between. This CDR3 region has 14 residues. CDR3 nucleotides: TGTGCCAGCAGTTTACGGGACGGTCTCACTGAAGCTTTCTTT. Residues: CASSLRDGLTEAFF.

CDR3 bases: TGTGCCAGCAGCCAAGATCGGCGGCTCAATTCACCCCTCCACTTT. Translation: CASSQDRRLNSPLHF. This rearrangement joins TRBV14 to TRBJ1-6; D uncertain. Per germline, CDR1 SGHDN and CDR2 FVKESK. Trimming took off 0 bases at V and 7 bases at J, with 10 bases between the two ends. The CDR3 is 15 residues long.

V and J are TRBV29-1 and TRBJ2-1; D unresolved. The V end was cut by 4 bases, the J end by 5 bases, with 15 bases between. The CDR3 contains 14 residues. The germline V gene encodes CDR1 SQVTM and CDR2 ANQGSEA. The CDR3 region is CSVGVRPQNNEQFF. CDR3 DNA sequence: TGCAGCGTTGGAGTCAGGCCTCAGAACAATGAGCAGTTCTTC.

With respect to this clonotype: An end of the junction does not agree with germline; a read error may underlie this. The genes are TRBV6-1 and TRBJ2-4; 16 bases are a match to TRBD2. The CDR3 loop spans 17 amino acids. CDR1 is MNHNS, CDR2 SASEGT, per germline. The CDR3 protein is CASSAGTSGGAVNIQYF. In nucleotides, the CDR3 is TGTGCCAGCAGCGCCGGGACTAGCGGGGGGGCTGTAAACATTCAGTATTTC.

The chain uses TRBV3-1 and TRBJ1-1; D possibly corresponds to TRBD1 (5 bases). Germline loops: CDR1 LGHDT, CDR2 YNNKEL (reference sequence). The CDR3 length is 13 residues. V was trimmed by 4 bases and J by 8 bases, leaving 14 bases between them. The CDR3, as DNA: TGTGCCAGCAGCCCCGGGACGGTGGGGGAAGCTTTCTTT. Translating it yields CASSPGTVGEAFF.

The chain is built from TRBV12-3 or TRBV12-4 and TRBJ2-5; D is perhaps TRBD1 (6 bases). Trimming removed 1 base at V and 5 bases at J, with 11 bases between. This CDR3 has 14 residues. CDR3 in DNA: TGTGCCAGCAGTTTAGACAGGGCGAGGGAGACCCAGTACTTC. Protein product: CASSLDRARETQYF.

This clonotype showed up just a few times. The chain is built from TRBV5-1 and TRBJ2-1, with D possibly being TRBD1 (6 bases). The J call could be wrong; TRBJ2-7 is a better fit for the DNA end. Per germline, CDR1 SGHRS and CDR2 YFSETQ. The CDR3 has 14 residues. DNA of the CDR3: TGCGCCAGCAGCTTCAGGGGAAAACGGTACGAGCAGTACTTC. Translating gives CASSFRGKRYEQYF.

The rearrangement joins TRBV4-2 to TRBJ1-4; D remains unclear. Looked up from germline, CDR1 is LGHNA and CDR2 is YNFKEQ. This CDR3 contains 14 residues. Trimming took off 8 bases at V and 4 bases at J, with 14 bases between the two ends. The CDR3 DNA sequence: TGTGCCAGCGCTCTGGACCGAGTTAATGAAAAACTGTTTTTT. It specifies CASALDRVNEKLFF.

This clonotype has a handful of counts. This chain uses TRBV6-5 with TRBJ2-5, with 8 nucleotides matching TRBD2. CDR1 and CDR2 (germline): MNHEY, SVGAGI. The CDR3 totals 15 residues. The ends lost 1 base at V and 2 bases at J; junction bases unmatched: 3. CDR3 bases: TGTGCCAGCAGTTACTATCCGGGAGGGCAAGAGACCCAGTACTTC. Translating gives CASSYYPGGQETQYF.

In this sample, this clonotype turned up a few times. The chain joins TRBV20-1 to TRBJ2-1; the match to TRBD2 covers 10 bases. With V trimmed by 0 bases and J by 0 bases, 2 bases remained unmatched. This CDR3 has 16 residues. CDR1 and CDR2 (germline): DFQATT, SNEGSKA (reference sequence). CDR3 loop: CSARDSGRPSYNEQFF. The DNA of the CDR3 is TGCAGTGCTAGAGATAGCGGGAGGCCCTCCTACAATGAGCAGTTCTTC.

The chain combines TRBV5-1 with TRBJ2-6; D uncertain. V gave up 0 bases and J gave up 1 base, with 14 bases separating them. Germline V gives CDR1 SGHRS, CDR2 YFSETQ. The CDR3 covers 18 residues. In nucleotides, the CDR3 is TGCGCCAGCAGCTTGGTCGTGACCGCCTTGTCTGGGGCCAACGTCCTGACTTTC. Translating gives CASSLVVTALSGANVLTF.

In DNA form, the CDR3 reads TGTGCCAGCAGCGCCGGGCCTCGGGACAGGGGGCCCCGAAGGGATGAAAAACTGTTTTTT. Amino acids: CASSAGPRDRGPRRDEKLFF. This chain joins TRBV9 and TRBJ1-4, with 12 bases identical to TRBD1. The V gene's germline CDR1 is SGDLS and CDR2 YYNGEE. The trim removed 3 bases at V and 6 bases at J, leaving 18 bases unmatched. The CDR3 is 20 residues long. Complete variable domain (other parts from reference TRBV9 and TRBJ1-4): DSGVTQTPKHLITATGQRVTLRCSPRSGDLSVYWYQQSLDQGLQFLIQYYNGEERAKGNILERFSAQQFPDLHSELNLSSLELGDSALYFCASSAGPRDRGPRRDEKLFFGSGTQLSVL.

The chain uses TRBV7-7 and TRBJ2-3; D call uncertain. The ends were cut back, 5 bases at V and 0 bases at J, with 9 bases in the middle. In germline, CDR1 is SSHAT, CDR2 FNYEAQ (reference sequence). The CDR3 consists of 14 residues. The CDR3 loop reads CASSPSWSTDTQYF. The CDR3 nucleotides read TGTGCCAGCAGCCCGTCCTGGAGCACAGATACGCAGTATTTT.

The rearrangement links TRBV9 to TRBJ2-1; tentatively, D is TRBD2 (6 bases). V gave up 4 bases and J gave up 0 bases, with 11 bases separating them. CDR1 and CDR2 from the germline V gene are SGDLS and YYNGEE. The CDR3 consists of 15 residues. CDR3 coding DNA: TGTGCCAGCAGCCCGGGAGAGAGCTCCTACAATGAGCAGTTCTTC. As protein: CASSPGESSYNEQFF. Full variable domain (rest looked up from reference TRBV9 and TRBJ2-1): DSGVTQTPKHLITATGQRVTLRCSPRSGDLSVYWYQQSLDQGLQFLIQYYNGEERAKGNILERFSAQQFPDLHSELNLSSLELGDSALYFCASSPGESSYNEQFFGPGTRLTVL.

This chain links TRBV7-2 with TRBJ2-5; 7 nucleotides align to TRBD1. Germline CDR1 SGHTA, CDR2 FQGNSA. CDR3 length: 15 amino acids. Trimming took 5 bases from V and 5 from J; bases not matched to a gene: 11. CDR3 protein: CASSPQGVAGETQYF. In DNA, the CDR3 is TGTGCCAGCAGCCCGCAGGGGGTAGCCGGGGAGACCCAGTACTTC.

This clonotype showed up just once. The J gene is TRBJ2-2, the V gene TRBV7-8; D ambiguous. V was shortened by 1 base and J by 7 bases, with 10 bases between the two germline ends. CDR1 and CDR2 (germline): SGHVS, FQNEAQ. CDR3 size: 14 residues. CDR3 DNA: TGTGCCAGCAGCTTAGAAGCGTTATACGGGGAGCTGTTTTTT. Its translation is CASSLEALYGELFF.

CDR3 coding DNA: TGTGCCAGCAGTTCTCAGCTAGCGGGAGGATCCAGGACCCAGTACTTC. Protein sequence: CASSSQLAGGSRTQYF. The chain couples TRBV12-3 or TRBV12-4 to TRBJ2-5; 11 bases map to TRBD2. CDR3 length: 16 amino acids. J was trimmed by 7 bases and V by 4 bases; bases with no gene match: 11.

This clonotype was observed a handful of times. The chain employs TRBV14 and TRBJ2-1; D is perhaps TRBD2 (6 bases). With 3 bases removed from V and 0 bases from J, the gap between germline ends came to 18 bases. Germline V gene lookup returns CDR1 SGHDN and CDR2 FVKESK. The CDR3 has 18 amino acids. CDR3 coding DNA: TGTGCCAGCAGCCATGTCTTTTACTTGGGGGGCTCCTACAATGAGCAGTTCTTC. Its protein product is CASSHVFYLGGSYNEQFF.

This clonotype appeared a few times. CDR3 bases: TGTGCCAGCAGCCAAGATGAAGGGCCCCCCTACGAGCAGTACTTC. Translating it yields CASSQDEGPPYEQYF. V gene TRBV4-2 combines with J gene TRBJ2-7; D is undetermined. CDR3 length: 15 amino acids. Germline CDR1 LGHNA, CDR2 YNFKEQ. V shed 0 bases and J shed 2 bases, with 11 bases lying between them.